This T cell receptor (beta chain) was retrieved from a study of graft-versus-host responses after intestinal transplantation. Study-level information: Anti-thymocyte globulin induction was given to all recipients, followed by tacrolimus and steroids for about 3 years.

Comment on this clone: Its antigen is unknown.

CDR3 length equals 14 residues. Germline trimming cut 5 bases from V and 5 bases from J; bases unmatched to any gene: 8. The germline CDR1 and CDR2 sequences are MNHNS and SASEGT. The data were produced by immunoSEQ multiplex PCR, yet TCRdb's version contains in-frame clones alone and is incomplete. The sample yields about 110,000 clones, approximately 90% seen once. Study-level findings and limits: Marrow from the recipient contained GvH clones, some of which had appeared first in ileum or blood.

The chain joins TRBV6-1 to TRBJ2-5; 7 nucleotides align to TRBD2. The sequence came from a human donor who was the organ donor for an intestinal transplant. The sequencing used unstimulated CD4+ T cells sorted from spleen or lymph node cells, collected before transplant. The CDR3 region has the DNA TGTGCCAGCAGTTCCGGACTAGTAATGGAGACCCAGTACTTC. Its protein is CASSSGLVMETQYF.